This T cell receptor (beta chain) was obtained from a study of T cells after yellow fever vaccination (dated by TCRdb to 2018 to 2020). Turning to the overall study: The SMART-Seq v4 Ultra Low Input RNA kit was used to prepare libraries from fractions with low cell numbers. Bulk TCR alpha and beta repertoires were sequenced longitudinally to track T-cell clones before and after primary and booster YFV17D yellow fever vaccination. Blood was collected at multiple timepoints before and after primary and secondary immunization, and bulk PBMC replicates and cell subsets were isolated. Two healthy male donors made up the cohort, one aged 18 to 29 years and the other aged 30 to 40 years. Findings and caveats that apply to the study as a whole: A small share of clonotypes was detected in both CD4 and CD8 compartments, with the overlap likely arising from convergent recombination. Because abundant contaminating clonotypes from the bulk population could be contained in FACS-sorted repertoires, computational filtering was required. Most clones expanded after primary vaccination were re-detected after the booster (around 96% of CD4 and around 88% of CD8), suggesting broad memory maintenance. Compared with the primary T-cell response, the secondary T-cell response was weaker but faster, peaking on day 5 rather than day 15. Because the study included only a couple of donors, the extent to which the findings can be generalized is limited.

In this sample, this clonotype turned up a few times. The specificity of this receptor is unknown. One base away there is no much larger clone; base qualities are not given. Based on the germline V gene (reference sequence), the CDR1 and CDR2 sequences are LNHDA and SQIVND. The germline ends are 17 bases apart after V is trimmed by 3 bases and J by 6 bases. CDR3 length: 16 amino acids, cysteine to phenylalanine. The read is trimmed to its CDR3 DNA, 48 bases read in frame from base 1. TCR cDNA was made using 5'RACE template switching, a step that added a universal primer site and unique molecular identifiers. cDNA synthesis was primed from both the TCR alpha and TCR beta constant segments. Library amplification involved two PCR steps, and the second step added sample barcodes and sequencing adapters. Libraries were sequenced on Illumina HiSeq 2500 (2x100 bp) or NovaSeq (2x150 bp). In the authors' own workflow: MIGEC handled demultiplexing of reads and collapsing into UMI consensus sequences, while MiXCR performed V(D)J alignment. Using edgeR on replicate PBMC samples, clonotypes were called vaccine-responding if FDR was below 0.01 and the log2 fold change was above 5 up to day 15. Each bulk clonotype was labeled CD4 or CD8 based on which sequenced repertoire, CD4 or CD8, contained the clonotype at higher abundance. TCRdb reworked the public reads: Q25 trimming with fastp, MiXCR clone assembly, productive beta chains retained. Entries are consolidated by CDR3 protein sequence, retaining the most common genes and DNA. The authors' filters were not applied to this entry. The sample has about 340,000 distinct CDR3 sequences on record, about 8.7% of them singletons. The top ten clonotypes cover approximately 18% of the sample.

The treatment or condition label here, explained by the study, means: live attenuated yellow fever vaccine strain. Two biological replicates of bulk PBMCs were collected at each blood-draw timepoint. A standard Ficoll-Paque protocol was used to isolate PBMCs from peripheral blood. TriZol was used to extract RNA from bulk PBMCs, from CD4 and CD8 fractions, and from dextramer-positive and dextramer-negative fractions. The chain uses TRBV19 and TRBJ2-2; a tentative D match to TRBD1 spans 6 bases. This receptor was taken from a young man who received the YFV17D yellow fever vaccine. The sequencing here drew on PBMCs, taken on the day of the first yellow fever vaccination. CDR3 loop: CASSIRGRGAPGELFF. The bases read TGTGCCAGTAGTATCCGGGGCAGGGGCGCCCCCGGGGAGCTGTTTTTT. Extended through the reference TRBV19 and TRBJ2-2 proteins, this CDR3 yields the full variable domain: DGGITQSPKYLFRKEGQNVTLSCEQNLNHDAMYWYRQDPGQGLRLIYYSQIVNDFQKGDIAEGYSVSREKKESFPLTVTSAQKNPTAFYLCASSIRGRGAPGELFFGEGSRLTVL.